These T cell receptor beta chains were read from a single sample in a study of T cell clones after liver transplantation. Here immunoSEQ multiplex PCR was the method, and the copy in TCRdb shows in-frame clones only, minus some. The sample records around 100,000 clones, under 90% being singletons. Here the sequenced sample was CD4+ T cells from blood, taken about 50 months after liver transplant. These receptors all come from a human patient who received a liver transplant. Some of these T cells may belong to the graft donor. Each CDR3 is given with its conserved first and last residue. The D gene is left open where the match is weak. Size tells how often a clone was seen (once, few, many) or the class of an expanded clone, and some rows leave it out.

TRBV5-6	TRBJ1-1	NA	NA	CASTPGGGLNTEAFF	TGTGCCAGCACTCCTGGGGGGGGGCTGAACACTGAAGCTTTCTTT
TRBV18	TRBJ2-2	NA	NA	CASSAGPNTGELFF	TGTGCCAGCTCGGCCGGGCCGAACACCGGGGAGCTGTTTTTT
TRBV5-1	TRBJ2-5	NA	NA	CASSADQETQYF	TGCGCCAGCAGCGCCGATCAAGAGACCCAGTACTTC
TRBV7-3	TRBJ1-1	NA	NA	CASSPTRPLPAYEAFF	TGTGCCAGCAGCCCAACCAGACCCCTCCCCGCGTATGAAGCTTTCTTT
TRBV27	TRBJ1-2	NA	NA	CASSLGRPSFGYTF	TGTGCCAGCAGTTTAGGACGGCCCTCCTTTGGCTACACCTTC
TRBV21-1	TRBJ1-1	NA	NA	CASSKKGRGAHTEAFF	TGTGCCAGCAGCAAAAAGGGCCGGGGCGCGCACACTGAAGCTTTCTTT
TRBV27	TRBJ2-7	NA	TRBD2	CASSSPQREGSYEQYF	TGTGCCAGCAGTTCCCCTCAGCGGGAGGGCAGCTACGAGCAGTACTTC
TRBV6-5	TRBJ2-1	once	NA	CASSQDNEQFF	TGTGCCAGCAGTCAGGACAATGAGCAGTTCTTC
TRBV7-3	TRBJ2-2	NA	TRBD1	CASSLPGGDTGELFF	TGTGCCAGCAGCTTACCAGGGGGCGACACCGGGGAGCTGTTTTTT
TRBV11-2	TRBJ2-1	NA	TRBD1	CASSFRQGVYNEQFF	TGTGCCAGCAGCTTCCGACAGGGAGTCTACAATGAGCAGTTCTTC
TRBV5-5	TRBJ2-7	NA	NA	CASSLAGFEQYF	TGTGCCAGCAGCTTGGCAGGGTTCGAGCAGTACTTC
TRBV7-9	TRBJ2-3	NA	NA	CASSSLRRGPKDTQYF	TGTGCCAGCAGCTCATTACGCCGGGGCCCTAAGGATACGCAGTATTTT
TRBV10-1	TRBJ2-6	NA	NA	CASSAGTLGANVLTF	TGCGCCAGCAGCGCTGGGACTCTCGGGGCCAACGTCCTGACTTTC
TRBV5-1	TRBJ2-5	NA	NA	CASSFAWGKETQYF	TGCGCCAGCAGCTTCGCTTGGGGTAAAGAGACCCAGTACTTC
TRBV7-2	TRBJ2-1	NA	TRBD2	CASSSGVAGGPGEQFF	TGTGCCAGCAGCTCCGGGGTAGCGGGGGGGCCGGGTGAGCAGTTCTTC
TRBV30	TRBJ1-1	NA	NA	CAWSVETNTEAFF	TGTGCCTGGAGTGTGGAAACGAACACTGAAGCTTTCTTT
TRBV9	TRBJ1-2	NA	NA	CASSVDPDIAKPTNYGYTF	TGTGCCAGCAGCGTAGACCCCGACATAGCCAAGCCCACTAACTATGGCTACACCTTC
TRBV19	TRBJ1-2	few	TRBD1	CASSISPLARGPNYGYTF	TGTGCCAGTAGTATAAGCCCCCTGGCCAGGGGGCCTAACTATGGCTACACCTTC
TRBV6-5	TRBJ1-1	few	TRBD1	CASSFQTVTGDTEAFF	TGTGCCAGCAGTTTTCAAACTGTCACAGGGGACACTGAAGCTTTCTTT
TRBV2	TRBJ2-3	once	NA	CAITQGRGTDTQYF	TGTGCCATTACCCAGGGGCGAGGCACAGATACGCAGTATTTT
TRBV29-1	TRBJ2-1	once	NA	CSVGGVYNEQFF	TGCAGCGTTGGCGGGGTCTACAATGAGCAGTTCTTC
TRBV5-1	TRBJ2-7	NA	TRBD2	CASRSEGAGESYEQYF	TGCGCCAGCCGCTCCGAGGGAGCGGGAGAGTCCTACGAGCAGTACTTC
TRBV5-1	TRBJ1-1	NA	TRBD1	CATKGQGGNTEAFF	TGCGCCACCAAGGGACAGGGAGGGAACACTGAAGCTTTCTTT
TRBV27	TRBJ2-7	NA	TRBD2	CASSYTSGAYEQYF	TGTGCCAGCAGCTATACTAGCGGAGCCTACGAGCAGTACTTC
TRBV5-1	TRBJ1-3	NA	NA	CASSFDTFRGPGNTIYF	TGCGCCAGCAGCTTCGATACCTTCAGGGGACCTGGAAACACCATATATTTT
TRBV28	TRBJ1-5	NA	NA	CASSPMSGGQPQHF	TGTGCCAGCAGCCCGATGTCGGGAGGTCAGCCCCAGCATTTT
TRBV5-4	TRBJ2-2	NA	TRBD2	CASSPDSGGVTGELFF	TGTGCCAGCAGCCCTGATAGCGGGGGAGTCACCGGGGAGCTGTTTTTT
TRBV15	TRBJ2-7	NA	TRBD1	CATALDRVSYEQYF	TGTGCCACCGCCTTGGACAGGGTGTCCTACGAGCAGTACTTC
TRBV11-2	TRBJ2-7	NA	TRBD1	CASSFGATGDYEQYF	TGTGCCAGCAGCTTTGGGGCGACAGGGGACTACGAGCAGTACTTC
TRBV12-5	TRBJ2-3	NA	NA	CASVLGADTQYF	TGTGCTAGTGTGTTAGGTGCAGATACGCAGTATTTT
TRBV29-1	TRBJ1-1	NA	NA	CSVEDWGGQNTEAFF	TGCAGCGTTGAAGATTGGGGGGGCCAGAACACTGAAGCTTTCTTT
TRBV4-2	TRBJ2-7	NA	TRBD2	CASSQEGLSSGSYEQYF	TGTGCCAGCAGCCAAGAGGGACTTTCTAGCGGGAGCTACGAGCAGTACTTC
TRBV29-1	TRBJ1-4	NA	TRBD1	CSVEGQGGEKLFF	TGCAGCGTTGAAGGGCAGGGGGGGGAAAAACTGTTTTTT
TRBV5-1	TRBJ2-3	NA	NA	CASSLAGPRSDTQYF	TGCGCCAGCAGCTTGGCGGGTCCTAGATCAGATACGCAGTATTTT
TRBV9	TRBJ1-6	NA	TRBD1	CASSVEGQLNSPLHF	TGTGCCAGCAGCGTAGAGGGACAGCTTAATTCACCCCTCCACTTT